A selection of T cell receptor beta chains follows, all from one sample in a study of cytomegalovirus exposure and HLA in healthy donors. Using immunoSEQ multiplex PCR, the repertoire was profiled, and TCRdb retains in-frame clones only, with some absent. The sample holds about 80,000 clones, roughly 80% seen once. Sequences were obtained from PBMCs. The receptor source for this set is a man in his fifties or sixties in good health and CMV-seropositive. Both conserved end residues are trimmed from each CDR3. D genes are given only for firm matches.

TRBJ2-1,-,TRBV18,ASSLRGDDNEQF
TRBJ2-1,TRBD2,TRBV7-9,ASRRTSGIYNEQF
TRBJ1-3,-,TRBV4-2,ASSPTRGTIY
TRBJ2-5,TRBD1,TRBV30,AWRAGTVGTQY
-,TRBD2,TRBV28,ASSLERRSGASYEQY
TRBJ2-1,TRBD2,TRBV7-9,SSSLWGGIEYNEQF
TRBJ2-5,TRBD2,TRBV4-1,ASSSGPLAGQETQY
TRBJ1-5,-,TRBV2,ASSEEGRGGNQPQH
TRBJ2-3,TRBD2,TRBV30,AWSLLAVTDTQY
TRBJ2-1,TRBD2,TRBV25-1,ASSELSGDEQF
TRBJ1-3,-,TRBV5-1,ASSSGHERNTIY
TRBJ1-1,-,TRBV25-1,ASSEAAGAAEAF
TRBJ2-2,TRBD1,TRBV5-1,ASSQTGGTDTGELF
TRBJ2-4,TRBD2,TRBV5-1,ASSSGEGRTIQY
-,TRBD1,TRBV11-1,ASSLPGQGYEQY
TRBJ2-1,TRBD2,TRBV2,AVSGDSYNEQF
TRBJ1-1,-,TRBV7-9,ASSSEGRYTEAF
TRBJ1-2,-,TRBV6-6,ASSFIPGAGGYT
TRBJ2-3,TRBD1,TRBV5-1,ASSRGTGTTTDTQY
TRBJ1-3,TRBD1,TRBV7-8,ASSLARTGEGNTIY
TRBJ2-1,-,TRBV5-4,ASSPGTFSYNEQF
TRBJ1-3,-,TRBV12-5,ASGGAGRAGNTIY
TRBJ2-5,TRBD2,TRBV7-9,ASSPAAGTSGESMETQY
TRBJ1-4,TRBD1,TRBV2,ASSEATGEIEKLF
TRBJ2-7,-,TRBV5-4,ASSLGTDSWAY
TRBJ2-1,-,TRBV27,ATAGELARYNEQF
TRBJ2-2,TRBD1,TRBV5-6,ASSPRTGWNTGELF
TRBJ1-1,-,TRBV5-4,ASSLAGGAGTEAF
TRBJ1-2,TRBD1,TRBV7-9,SSSLGGGGGIGGYT
TRBJ2-7,-,TRBV19,ASSYKAELYEQY
TRBJ1-3,TRBD1,TRBV4-1,ASSRQGVGGNTIY
TRBJ1-3,TRBD1,TRBV5-1,ASSLWGQGSGNTIY
TRBJ2-5,TRBD2,TRBV7-9,ASSLVAGAQETQY
TRBJ1-2,TRBD1,TRBV30,AWRDRVSGSYGYT
TRBJ2-7,-,TRBV5-4,ASSLGSGYYEQY
TRBJ2-4,TRBD1,TRBV7-9,ASSAQGNIQY
TRBJ1-1,-,TRBV19,ASGLSPNTEAF
TRBJ1-1,-,TRBV5-1,ASSLAVVGGSNTEAF
TRBJ2-2,TRBD1,TRBV19,ASSRQGGELF
TRBJ1-1,TRBD1,TRBV4-1,ASSQNDRAQLNTEAF
TRBJ2-7,-,TRBV7-9,SSSLAQVGTYEQY
TRBJ2-7,-,TRBV7-2,ASSVLESSYEQY
TRBJ2-7,-,TRBV27,ASSGGISNYEQY
TRBJ2-7,-,TRBV9,ASSVGFEGDEQY
TRBJ2-4,TRBD2,TRBV7-9,ASSPRTSGELAKNSQY
TRBJ2-7,TRBD1,TRBV23-1,ASSQRVRDSEATESSYEQY
TRBJ2-7,-,TRBV15,ATSRDPISKRLEIYEQY
TRBJ1-1,TRBD1,TRBV5-5,ASSLQGWGNTEAF
TRBJ1-3,-,TRBV7-8,ASSSPGEGGGNTIY
TRBJ1-2,-,TRBV19,ASSPRRGSYGYT
TRBJ1-3,-,TRBV7-2,ASSSGGLNTIY
TRBJ2-3,-,TRBV10-3,AISDRGNPRSTDTQY
TRBJ2-5,-,TRBV6-1,ASSPGVLSTETQY
TRBJ1-4,-,TRBV9,ASSVGLAGREKLF
TRBJ1-4,-,TRBV2,ASSTGGGKLF
TRBJ2-1,-,TRBV20-1,SARVDIEQF
TRBJ1-4,-,TRBV6-1,ASSVGQTNEKLF